This T cell receptor (beta chain) was recovered during a study of blood T cell repertoires in COVID-19. The overall study: Material from acute and convalescent COVID-19 was sourced from the United States, Italy and Spain.

Produced via immunoSEQ multiplex PCR; TCRdb's table is partial and in-frame only. The sample holds approximately 130,000 clones, 80% to 90% seen once. The trim removed 5 bases at V and 2 bases at J, leaving 3 bases unmatched. Germline CDR1 reads LNHDA; CDR2 reads SQIVND (reference sequence). This CDR3 has 15 residues. The material sequenced was peripheral blood. This sequence joins TRBV19 and TRBJ2-6; TRBD1 matches at 7 bases. This sequence originates from a human donor in a cohort sampled during active COVID-19. CDR3 sequence reads: CASSPTGPGANVLTF. CDR3 DNA: TGTGCCAGTAGTCCGACAGGGCCTGGGGCCAACGTCCTGACTTTC.